This TCR beta chain stems from a study of shared T cell receptors in the human thymus. Profiling relied on immunoSEQ multiplex PCR, and the TCRdb table lists in-frame clones only, not all of them. The repertoire includes about 660,000 clones, 87% of them detected once, and roughly 0.0087% sits in the top ten. The CDR3 is 16 residues long. CDR1 MGHRA and CDR2 YSYEKL come from the germline V gene. The V gene lost 3 bases and the J gene lost 2 bases, with 16 bases spanning the gap. A further study also used this sample, focusing on human thymus T cells. From that report: In corrective heart surgery, resections were taken, and these provided the thymus tissue. Usage of V and J genes appeared biased in thymic and blood repertoires.

This clonotype was obtained from a boy under two years old with a congenital heart defect. V usage is TRBV4-1 and J usage is TRBJ1-1; D perhaps matches TRBD1 (5 bases). Input material: thymocytes. In DNA form, the CDR3 reads TGCGCCAGCAGCCAGAACAGACAGCCATTAAACACTGAAGCTTTCTTT. Protein sequence: CASSQNRQPLNTEAFF.